This T cell receptor beta chain originates from a study of human T cells and chemical hapten exposure. Study as a whole: Diphenylcyclopropenone doses were given weekly to the scalps of patients across the roughly 23-week study. Per-sample TCR yields varied mainly from small pooled library volume differences. General study points: No change in TCRs above 1 in 1000 frequency was produced by DPC sensitization. PT1 expanded TCR numbers tracked positively with patch test score.

V lost 4 bases and J lost 2, with 20 bases in between. Germline CDR1 is KGHDR and CDR2 is SFDVKD. The CDR3 totals 17 residues. TCRdb independently ran MiXCR on the RACE reads; one entry per CDR3 protein. The sample carries tens of thousands of distinct CDR3 sequences, roughly 10% recorded once. A few counts support this clonotype. The antigen remains undetermined. Time point of the sample: patch test 2, 6 weeks after DPC sensitization. This sample's treatment: therapeutic diphenylcyclopropenone sensitization with weekly scalp DPC. This rearrangement joins TRBV24-1 to TRBJ2-7, with D hard to call. The sample in question was whole blood, obtained in connection with sensitization to the hapten diphenylcyclopropenone (DPC). The receptor was isolated from a woman aged 45-65 years with alopecia areata. Some clones in this sample may be carry-over from other donors' samples. The chain's CDR3 is CATSDHHPKPPTYEQYF. The CDR3 nucleotides are TGTGCCACCAGTGACCACCACCCAAAGCCCCCCACCTACGAGCAGTACTTC.